This entry lists 20 T cell receptor beta chains sequenced from one sample in a study of T-cell reconstitution after alpha-beta-depleted transplantation in children. Preparation of the TCRbeta library was carried out with unique molecular identifiers. Via MiXCR, TCRdb re-called the PCR reads, giving one row per CDR3 protein. The repertoire includes 350,000 to 400,000 distinct CDR3 sequences, roughly 20% of them detected once, and approximately 3.8% sits in the top ten. The sequences come from PBMCs from the stem cell graft donor, collected from the stem cell graft. The receptors were sampled from a human donor who donated a stem cell graft to a child with acute myeloid leukemia.

This clonotype was found many times. The rearrangement uses TRBV29-1 and TRBJ1-2; D remains unclear. The CDR3 totals 13 residues. Trimming removed 5 bases from V and 2 bases from J, with 12 bases in between. Germline lookup yields CDR1 SQVTM and CDR2 ANQGSEA. CDR3 residues: CSVPDGQNYGYTF. The CDR3 DNA reads as TGCAGCGTTCCGGACGGGCAAAACTATGGCTACACCTTC.

The chain carries TRBV5-1 and TRBJ2-7, with no clear D. Trimming took off 0 bases at V and 2 bases at J, with 12 bases between the two ends. From germline, CDR1 is SGHRS and CDR2 YFSETQ. The CDR3 is 15 amino acids. As DNA, the CDR3 is TGCGCCAGCAGCTTGGGAGGCCGTCGAGCCTACGAGCAGTACTTC. This sequence encodes CASSLGGRRAYEQYF.

This clonotype came up a few times. The gene calls are TRBV28 and TRBJ2-7; D is possibly TRBD2 (5 bases). V was trimmed by 3 bases and J by 4 bases, leaving 10 bases between them. From germline, CDR1 is MDHEN and CDR2 SYDVKM. There are 13 residues in the CDR3. CDR3 in amino acids: CASSFISVYEQYF. CDR3 nucleotide sequence: TGTGCCAGCAGTTTTATTAGCGTGTACGAGCAGTACTTC.

This clonotype was observed a handful of times. The V gene is TRBV9, the J gene TRBJ2-7; 8 nucleotides agree with TRBD1. The CDR3 runs to 15 residues. J gave up 2 bases and V 0 bases, and 4 bases lay outside the gene matches. CDR1 is SGDLS and CDR2 is YYNGEE in the germline V gene. CDR3 sequence (DNA): TGTGCCAGCAGCGTAGGGGACAGGACCCCCTACGAGCAGTACTTC. Its protein is CASSVGDRTPYEQYF.

This clonotype was found many times. This sequence joins TRBV20-1 and TRBJ2-7; 7 nucleotides align to TRBD2. CDR3 size: 17 residues. The V gene end was trimmed by 0 bases and the J gene end by 2 bases; junction bases not matched to a gene: 13. Germline CDR1 reads DFQATT; CDR2 reads SNEGSKA (reference sequence). The CDR3 protein is CSARDKWVSGKTYEQYF. Here the CDR3 DNA reads TGCAGTGCTAGAGATAAATGGGTGAGCGGGAAGACCTACGAGCAGTACTTC.

The V gene is TRBV19, the J gene TRBJ2-7; perhaps TRBD1 as D (5 bases). This CDR3 is built from 12 residues. CDR1 is LNHDA, CDR2 SQIVND, per germline (reference sequence). The ends were cut back, 6 bases at V and 5 bases at J, with 11 bases in the middle. The CDR3 is CASSFDSNEQYF. The CDR3 DNA reads TGTGCCAGTAGCTTCGACAGCAACGAGCAGTACTTC. Full variable domain (missing parts from reference TRBV19 and TRBJ2-7): DGGITQSPKYLFRKEGQNVTLSCEQNLNHDAMYWYRQDPGQGLRLIYYSQIVNDFQKGDIAEGYSVSREKKESFPLTVTSAQKNPTAFYLCASSFDSNEQYFGPGTRLTVT.

This clonotype was detected many times. The V gene is TRBV20-1, the J gene TRBJ2-3; D is possibly TRBD2 (6 bases). The germline CDR1 and CDR2 sequences are DFQATT and SNEGSKA (reference sequence). The CDR3 is made up of 15 amino acids. Trimming took 5 bases from V and 2 from J, leaving 17 bases between them. For the CDR3, the DNA is TGCAGTGCTCCCCCGGGACTGATTTCCACAGATACGCAGTATTTT. Protein product: CSAPPGLISTDTQYF.

This clonotype was observed at least ten times. The rearrangement links TRBV25-1 to TRBJ2-1; 8 bases fit TRBD2. Trimming took 0 bases from V and 1 from J; bases not matched to a gene: 17. This CDR3 has 21 amino acids. CDR1 MGHDK and CDR2 SYGVNS come from the germline V gene. The DNA of the CDR3 is TGTGCCAGCAGTGAATATAATAGGACAAGTAAGCGGGAGAGGTCCTACAATGAGCAGTTCTTC. This translates into CASSEYNRTSKRERSYNEQFF. The full variable domain, its missing parts supplied by reference TRBV25-1 and TRBJ2-1, is EADIYQTPRYLVIGTGKKITLECSQTMGHDKMYWYQQDPGMELHLIHYSYGVNSTEKGDLSSESTVSRIRTEHFPLTLESARPSHTSQYLCASSEYNRTSKRERSYNEQFFGPGTRLTVL.

The chain carries TRBV12-3 or TRBV12-4 and TRBJ2-3; 7 bases fit TRBD2. V shed 6 bases, J shed 4 bases, and the junction held 10 bases outside the gene matches. This CDR3 region has 15 residues. This CDR3 is CASRWGGTGADTQYF. DNA for the CDR3: TGTGCCAGCAGATGGGGGGGGACGGGGGCAGATACGCAGTATTTT.

CDR3 DNA sequence: TGTGCCACCAGTGATTTTGAGGGTGAGCAGTTCTTC. It translates to CATSDFEGEQFF. The chain uses TRBV24-1 and TRBJ2-1; D might be TRBD2 (5 bases). CDR3 length equals 12 residues. The V and J ends lost 1 base and 9 bases respectively, with 6 bases between them. Germline V gene data show CDR1 as KGHDR and CDR2 as SFDVKD.

The V call is TRBV28, the J call TRBJ1-3; D unclear. The CDR3 has 14 amino acids. V dropped 5 bases and J dropped 0 bases, with 8 bases sitting between them. Looked up from germline, CDR1 is MDHEN and CDR2 is SYDVKM. The DNA of the CDR3 is TGTGCCAGCAGTCCCCAGAGCTCTGGAAACACCATATATTTT. It yields the protein CASSPQSSGNTIYF.

The chain uses TRBV12-3 or TRBV12-4 and TRBJ2-1, with D possibly matching TRBD2 (6 bases). V was trimmed by 8 bases and J by 5 bases, leaving 10 bases between them. The CDR3 extends over 12 amino acids. The CDR3 region is CASGGSDNEQFF. Written as DNA, the CDR3 is TGTGCCAGCGGAGGGTCGGACAATGAGCAGTTCTTC.

This chain uses TRBV3-1 with TRBJ2-5; 12 positions agree with TRBD2. Germline-derived CDR1 and CDR2 are LGHDT and YNNKEL (reference sequence). The ends lost 3 bases at V and 2 bases at J; junction bases unmatched: 7. This CDR3 region has 17 residues. CDR3 residues: CASSHRGLAGLQETQYF. The CDR3 nucleotides are TGTGCCAGCAGCCATCGAGGACTAGCGGGATTGCAAGAGACCCAGTACTTC.

This clonotype was found many times. The CDR3 DNA sequence: TGCAGCGTTAGGGTAGCGGGAGAAGTCGAGCAGTACTTC. It specifies CSVRVAGEVEQYF. This sequence joins TRBV29-1 and TRBJ2-7; 9 nucleotides match TRBD2. This CDR3 has 13 amino acids. V lost 5 bases, J lost 6 bases, and 8 bases stayed unmatched. Germline V gene lookup returns CDR1 SQVTM and CDR2 ANQGSEA.

The V gene is TRBV11-2, the J gene TRBJ2-1; D may match TRBD1 or TRBD2 (6 bases each). The germline V gene encodes CDR1 SGHAT and CDR2 FQNNGV. This CDR3 has 19 amino acids. Deletions cut 5 bases from V and 6 bases from J, with 29 bases between. The CDR3 region is CASSPMGGSKQGGVNEQFF. As DNA, the CDR3 is TGTGCCAGCAGCCCCATGGGGGGCAGTAAACAGGGTGGGGTCAATGAGCAGTTCTTC.

The genes are TRBV4-2 and TRBJ2-7; 10 nucleotides match TRBD2. There are 15 residues in the CDR3. Germline V gene data show CDR1 as LGHNA and CDR2 as YNFKEQ. Trimming removed 4 bases from V and 8 bases from J; junction bases left unmatched: 11. DNA for the CDR3: TGTGCCAGCAGCCCAGCGCAAGAGCGGGAGGGCCAGCAGTACTTC. Protein: CASSPAQEREGQQYF.

This clonotype has a handful of counts. V gene TRBV12-3 or TRBV12-4 combines with J gene TRBJ2-5, with D possibly TRBD1 on 5 matching bases. The CDR3 loop spans 13 amino acids. The V gene lost 5 bases and the J gene lost 5 bases, with 12 bases spanning the gap. This chain's CDR3 is CASSPTGWETQYF. DNA for the CDR3: TGTGCCAGCAGTCCCACAGGTTGGGAGACCCAGTACTTC.

CDR3 region: CASSLRGETSGYNEQFF. The CDR3 DNA reads TGTGCCAGCAGCTTACGCGGCGAGACTAGCGGTTACAATGAGCAGTTCTTC. The genes are TRBV11-2 and TRBJ2-1, with 9 positions matching TRBD2. Germline values: CDR1 SGHAT, CDR2 FQNNGV. The J segment lost 4 bases and the V segment lost 2 bases, leaving 9 bases of the junction unmatched. The CDR3 is 17 residues long.

The chain links TRBV4-2 to TRBJ2-7, with 7 bases fitting TRBD1. This CDR3 is built from 15 residues. Germline CDR1 is LGHNA and CDR2 is YNFKEQ. V shed 4 bases, J shed 0 bases, and the junction held 6 bases outside the gene matches. CDR3: CASSPSGQPSYEQYF. The CDR3 DNA is TGTGCCAGCAGCCCGTCGGGACAGCCCTCCTACGAGCAGTACTTC.

The sample holds many counts of this clonotype. The gene calls are TRBV6-5 and TRBJ2-1; possible D gene TRBD1, 6 bases. V lost 4 bases to trimming and J lost 6 bases, with 19 bases between them. CDR3 length equals 16 residues. Looked up from germline, CDR1 is MNHEY and CDR2 is SVGAGI. The CDR3: CASSSGAGYLGNEQFF. CDR3 nucleotides: TGTGCCAGCAGTTCAGGGGCCGGATATTTGGGCAATGAGCAGTTCTTC.